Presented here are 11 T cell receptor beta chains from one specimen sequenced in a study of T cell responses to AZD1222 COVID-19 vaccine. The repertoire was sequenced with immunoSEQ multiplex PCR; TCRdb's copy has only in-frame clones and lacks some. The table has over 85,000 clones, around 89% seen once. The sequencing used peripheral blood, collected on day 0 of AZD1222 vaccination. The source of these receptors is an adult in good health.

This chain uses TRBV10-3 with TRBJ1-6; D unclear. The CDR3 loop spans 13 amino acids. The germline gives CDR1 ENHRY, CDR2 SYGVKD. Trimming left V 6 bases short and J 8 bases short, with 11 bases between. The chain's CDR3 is CAISAQEDSPLHF. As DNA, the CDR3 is TGTGCCATCAGCGCCCAGGAAGATTCACCCCTCCACTTT.

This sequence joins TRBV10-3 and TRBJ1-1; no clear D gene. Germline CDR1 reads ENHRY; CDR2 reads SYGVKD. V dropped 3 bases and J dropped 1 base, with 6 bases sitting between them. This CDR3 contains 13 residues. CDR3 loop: CAISERGNTEAFF. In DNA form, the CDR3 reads TGTGCCATCAGTGAACGAGGGAACACTGAAGCTTTCTTT.

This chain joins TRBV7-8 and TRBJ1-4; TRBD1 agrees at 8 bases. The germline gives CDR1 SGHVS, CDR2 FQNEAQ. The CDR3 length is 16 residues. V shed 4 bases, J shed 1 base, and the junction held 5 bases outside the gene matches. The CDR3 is CASSSRQGLTNEKLFF. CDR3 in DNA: TGTGCCAGCAGCTCCCGACAGGGGTTAACTAATGAAAAACTGTTTTTT.

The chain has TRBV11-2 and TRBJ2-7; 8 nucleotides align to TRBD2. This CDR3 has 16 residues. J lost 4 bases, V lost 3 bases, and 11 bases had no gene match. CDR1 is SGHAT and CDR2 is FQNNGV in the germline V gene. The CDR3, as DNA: TGTGCCAGCAGCTTGGGTGGGATAGCGGGAAGATACGAGCAGTACTTC. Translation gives CASSLGGIAGRYEQYF.

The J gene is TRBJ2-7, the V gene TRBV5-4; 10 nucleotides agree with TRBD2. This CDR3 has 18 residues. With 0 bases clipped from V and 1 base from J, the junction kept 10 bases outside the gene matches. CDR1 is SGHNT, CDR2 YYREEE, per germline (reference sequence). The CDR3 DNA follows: TGTGCCAGCAGCTTGGCCCCGACCGTAGCGGGAGGATCCTACGAGCAGTACTTC. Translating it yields CASSLAPTVAGGSYEQYF.

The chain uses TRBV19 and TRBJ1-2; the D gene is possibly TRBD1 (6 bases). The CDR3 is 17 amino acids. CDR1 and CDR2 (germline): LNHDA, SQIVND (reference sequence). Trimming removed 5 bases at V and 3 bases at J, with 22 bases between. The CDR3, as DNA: TGTGCCAGTAGTGTGTCGGGACACCCGACCGGAGACTATGGCTACACCTTC. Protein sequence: CASSVSGHPTGDYGYTF.

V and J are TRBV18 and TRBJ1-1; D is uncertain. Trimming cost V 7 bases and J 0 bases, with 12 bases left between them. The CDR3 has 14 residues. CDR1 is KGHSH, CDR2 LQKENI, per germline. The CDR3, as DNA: TGTGCCAGCTTGTACGCCCGCGTGAACACTGAAGCTTTCTTT. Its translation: CASLYARVNTEAFF.

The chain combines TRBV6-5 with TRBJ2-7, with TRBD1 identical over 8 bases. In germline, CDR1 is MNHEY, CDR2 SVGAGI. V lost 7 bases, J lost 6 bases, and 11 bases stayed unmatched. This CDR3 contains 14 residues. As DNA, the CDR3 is TGTGCCAGCACTCCAGGACAGGGCTCCCCCGAGCAGTACTTC. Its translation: CASTPGQGSPEQYF.

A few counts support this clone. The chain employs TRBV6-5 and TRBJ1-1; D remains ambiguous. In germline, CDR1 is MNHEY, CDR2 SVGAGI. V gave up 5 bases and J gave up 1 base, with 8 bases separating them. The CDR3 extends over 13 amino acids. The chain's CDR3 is CASSSPENTEAFF. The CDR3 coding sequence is TGTGCCAGCAGTAGTCCTGAGAACACTGAAGCTTTCTTT.

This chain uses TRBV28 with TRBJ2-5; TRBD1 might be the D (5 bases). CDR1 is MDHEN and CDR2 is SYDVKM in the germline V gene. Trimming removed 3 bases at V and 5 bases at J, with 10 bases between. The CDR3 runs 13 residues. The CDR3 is CASSLGRVETQYF. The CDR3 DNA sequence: TGTGCCAGCAGTTTGGGCAGGGTGGAGACCCAGTACTTC. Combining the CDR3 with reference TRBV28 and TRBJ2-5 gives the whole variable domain DVKVTQSSRYLVKRTGEKVFLECVQDMDHENMFWYRQDPGLGLRLIYFSYDVKMKEKGDIPEGYSVSREKKERFSLILESASTNQTSMYLCASSLGRVETQYFGPGTRLLVL.

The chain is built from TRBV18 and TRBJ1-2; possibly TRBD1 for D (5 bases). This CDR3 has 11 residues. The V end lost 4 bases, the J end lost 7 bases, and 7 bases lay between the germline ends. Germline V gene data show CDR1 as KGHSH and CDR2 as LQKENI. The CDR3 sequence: CASSRGVGYTF. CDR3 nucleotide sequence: TGTGCCAGCTCACGAGGGGTTGGCTACACCTTC.